Detailed here is one T cell receptor beta chain. Antigen: not known. Data came from immunoSEQ multiplex PCR; TCRdb stores just in-frame clones and leaves some out. The table shows 100,000 to 150,000 clones, with roughly 77% occurring only once. Germline V gene lookup returns CDR1 LNHDA and CDR2 SQIVND (reference sequence). CDR3 length: 13 amino acids. V was trimmed by 4 bases and J by 8 bases, leaving 14 bases between them. The sample's time point: blood 2 weeks post-SBRT. Treatment of the sample: 15 Gy SBRT to primary tumor, nephrectomy 4 weeks later. After SBRT, blood was collected at 2 and 4 weeks, plus baseline. The patient's renal cell carcinoma had clear cell pathology. This entry comes from a study of radiation and T cells in renal cell carcinoma. Study results and limitations: From baseline, blood top tumor clonotypes peaked at 2 weeks post-radiation.

The TCR sequence derives from a woman aged 60-75 years with renal cell carcinoma. V and J are TRBV19 and TRBJ1-2; D is ambiguous. The sample was blood, taken from a patient whose treatment included radiotherapy and nephrectomy. In nucleotides, the CDR3 is TGTGCCAGTAGTAAAACGGTCAATAGAGGCTACACCTTC. Amino acid sequence: CASSKTVNRGYTF.